Below are 18 T cell receptor beta chains sequenced from a single sample in a study of persistence of HIV-infected CD4 T cells. Sequencing used immunoSEQ version 4 in survey mode. Sequencing used immunoSEQ multiplex PCR; TCRdb keeps in-frame clones, though not all of them. The sample carries 25,000 to 35,000 clones, roughly 70% recorded once. Their antigens are not known. Overlapping HIV-1 Gag 15-mer peptides at 0.85 to 1 ug per peptide per mL were used. Sorting of responding CD4+ T cells relied on upregulated CD40 ligand together with CD69. The sample consisted of CD4+ T cells sorted from PBMCs after approximately 19-hour stimulation, taken from a patient who received antiretroviral therapy. These receptors all stem from an adult man with HIV who was CMV-seropositive.

The gene calls are TRBV7-9 and TRBJ1-3; 7 bases are shared with TRBD1. V lost 5 bases and J lost 4; bases outside the gene matches: 8. The V gene's germline CDR1 is SEHNR and CDR2 FQNEAQ (reference sequence). CDR3 length: 15 amino acids. The CDR3 region is CASSRETGRGNTIYF. CDR3 DNA sequence: TGTGCCAGCAGCCGAGAGACAGGGCGAGGAAACACCATATATTTT.

The gene calls are TRBV2 and TRBJ2-1; no clear D gene. Germline assignment: CDR1 SNHLY and CDR2 FYNNEI. This CDR3 region has 13 residues. The V and J ends lost 1 base and 10 bases respectively, with 11 bases between them. The CDR3 DNA reads TGTGCCAGCAGTGAAGGGCGAGTAGGGGAGCAGTTCTTC. The encoded protein is CASSEGRVGEQFF.

This clone was counted only a few times. This chain joins TRBV5-4 and TRBJ1-1; 9 bases are shared with TRBD1. The CDR3 runs to 15 residues. Trimming at V came to 4 bases and at J to 9 bases, leaving 13 bases not matched to a gene. Germline-derived CDR1 and CDR2 are SGHNT and YYREEE (reference sequence). CDR3 in DNA: TGTGCCAGCAGCATCTCCGGGACAGGGCCTTTGAAAGCTTTCTTT. Protein sequence: CASSISGTGPLKAFF.

The genes are TRBV9 and TRBJ2-7; 9 nucleotides agree with TRBD1. Unmatched junction bases numbered 8, after V lost 2 bases and J lost 5 bases. Germline values: CDR1 SGDLS, CDR2 YYNGEE. CDR3 length: 15 residues. CDR3 nucleotides: TGTGCCAGCAGCGTGACCGGGACAGGGTTAAACGAGCAGTACTTC. Amino acid sequence: CASSVTGTGLNEQYF.

The gene calls are TRBV19 and TRBJ1-1; D remains unclear. CDR3 length: 13 amino acids. CDR1 and CDR2 (germline): LNHDA, SQIVND (reference sequence). V lost 3 bases and J lost 1, with 6 bases in between. CDR3 in amino acids: CASSILWNTEAFF. CDR3 DNA sequence: TGTGCCAGTAGTATTTTGTGGAACACTGAAGCTTTCTTT.

The V and J genes are TRBV7-3 and TRBJ2-1, with 7 bases fitting TRBD2. This CDR3 is 16 amino acids long. Germline assignment: CDR1 SGHTA and CDR2 FQGTGA. V was pared by 5 bases and J by 1 base, with 8 bases of the junction left unmatched. CDR3 nucleotides: TGTGCCAGCAGCCCCAGGGAAGCGGGGTCCTACAATGAGCAGTTCTTC. It specifies CASSPREAGSYNEQFF.

The V call is TRBV6-5, the J call TRBJ2-4; weak D call: TRBD2 (6 bases). The germline V and J ends were trimmed by 2 bases and 1 base, with 9 bases remaining between them. The germline gives CDR1 MNHEY, CDR2 SVGAGI. The CDR3 is 15 amino acids. CDR3 sequence: CASSYRGTAKNIQYF. The CDR3 bases are TGTGCCAGCAGTTACCGGGGGACCGCCAAAAACATTCAGTACTTC.

The genes are TRBV5-1 and TRBJ2-2; D not certain. The V gene lost 5 bases and the J gene lost 0 bases, with 5 bases spanning the gap. This CDR3 region has 13 residues. CDR1 and CDR2 from the germline V gene are SGHRS and YFSETQ. The CDR3 sequence: CASRVPNTGELFF. CDR3 nucleotides: TGCGCCAGCAGGGTCCCGAACACCGGGGAGCTGTTTTTT.

CDR3 sequence reads: CASSYTQGPNQPQHF. Written as DNA, the CDR3 is TGTGCCAGCAGTTACACACAGGGGCCCAATCAGCCCCAGCATTTT. This chain uses TRBV27 with TRBJ1-5, with TRBD1 identical over 7 bases. The junction had 6 bases not matched to a gene; V was cut back by 4 bases and J by 3 bases. This CDR3 contains 15 residues. Germline assignment: CDR1 MNHEY and CDR2 SMNVEV (reference sequence).

The chain carries TRBV7-9 and TRBJ2-4; TRBD1 is a possible D gene (6 bases). Germline loops: CDR1 SEHNR, CDR2 FQNEAQ (reference sequence). This CDR3 contains 14 residues. V was shortened by 5 bases and J by 10 bases, with 18 bases between the two germline ends. The CDR3 coding sequence is TGTGCCAGCAGCCCACAAAAGGGGGTTTGGATTCAGTACTTC. It is translated as CASSPQKGVWIQYF.

This sequence joins TRBV15 and TRBJ1-4, with a weak D call TRBD1 (5 bases). The CDR3 spans 13 residues. CDR1 and CDR2 (germline): LNHNV, YYDKDF (reference sequence). V dropped 8 bases and J dropped 4 bases, with 11 bases sitting between them. The DNA of the CDR3 is TGTGCCACCCGACAGCGTAGTAATGAAAAACTGTTTTTT. Translating gives CATRQRSNEKLFF.

The chain employs TRBV3-1 (or the pseudogene TRBV3-2) and TRBJ1-1; 10 bases map to TRBD1. In germline, CDR1 is LGHDT, CDR2 YNNKEL (reference sequence). The CDR3 consists of 13 residues. The junction had 5 bases not matched to a gene; V was cut back by 7 bases and J by 6 bases. CDR3 protein: CASTLGQGSEAFF. The CDR3 DNA is TGTGCCAGCACCCTGGGACAGGGGTCTGAAGCTTTCTTT.

The chain links TRBV3-1 (or the pseudogene TRBV3-2) to TRBJ1-1, with D possibly matching TRBD1 (5 bases). V lost 4 bases, J lost 1 base, and 7 bases lay in between. The germline gives CDR1 LGHDT, CDR2 YNNKEL (reference sequence). The CDR3 is made up of 13 amino acids. The CDR3 bases are TGTGCCAGCAGCCGGGGGGGGAACACTGAAGCTTTCTTT. It translates to CASSRGGNTEAFF.

This chain links TRBV7-2 with TRBJ1-1; possible D gene TRBD1, 5 bases. The germline V and J ends were trimmed by 1 base and 4 bases, with 13 bases remaining between them. The CDR3 covers 15 residues. Germline-derived CDR1 and CDR2 are SGHTA and FQGNSA. The CDR3 loop reads CASSLVRDGSTEAFF. Written as DNA, the CDR3 is TGTGCCAGCAGCTTAGTTAGGGACGGTAGCACTGAAGCTTTCTTT.

The chain employs TRBV3-1 (or the pseudogene TRBV3-2) and TRBJ1-4; D remains unclear. V was clipped by 1 base and J by 10 bases, with 10 bases between them. The V gene's germline CDR1 is LGHDT and CDR2 YNNKEL (reference sequence). This CDR3 has 13 residues. As DNA, the CDR3 is TGTGCCAGCAGCCAAGGGGAAGTCGGAAAACTGTTTTTT. This codes for CASSQGEVGKLFF.

The chain has TRBV14 and TRBJ1-4; no clear D. Trimming pared 3 bases from V and 5 bases from J, leaving 16 bases between. Per germline, CDR1 SGHDN and CDR2 FVKESK. This CDR3 is 16 amino acids long. CDR3 DNA sequence: TGTGCCAGCAGCCACCCGACGTCGGGGTCGAATGAAAAACTGTTTTTT. Protein product: CASSHPTSGSNEKLFF. Based on the CDR3 plus reference TRBV14 and TRBJ1-4, the full variable domain is EAGVTQFPSHSVIEKGQTVTLRCDPISGHDNLYWYRRVMGKEIKFLLHFVKESKQDESGMPNNRFLAERTGGTYSTLKVQPAELEDSGVYFCASSHPTSGSNEKLFFGSGTQLSVL.

The V gene is TRBV4-1, the J gene TRBJ2-3; D ambiguous. The ends were cut back, 1 base at V and 2 bases at J, with 7 bases in the middle. The CDR3 sequence is 14 residues long. Per germline, CDR1 MGHRA and CDR2 YSYEKL. CDR3 protein: CASSQGFYTDTQYF. The CDR3 DNA reads as TGCGCCAGCAGCCAAGGATTTTACACAGATACGCAGTATTTT.

This clone was seen a handful of times. The rearrangement uses TRBV6-5 and TRBJ1-1; D uncertain. Per the germline V gene, CDR1 is MNHEY and CDR2 is SVGAGI. V lost 6 bases and J lost 3, with 14 bases in between. This CDR3 is built from 14 residues. The CDR3 here is CASSPRVSHTEAFF. As DNA, the CDR3 is TGTGCCAGCAGCCCCCGGGTCTCGCACACTGAAGCTTTCTTT.